This T cell receptor beta chain was documented in a study of response to subunit inactivated influenza vaccine. In TCRdb, the RT-PCR reads were re-called with MiXCR into one record per CDR3 protein. The sample lists about 610,000 distinct CDR3 sequences; 14% were seen once. Of note for this clonotype: The antigen is not known.

Germline V lookup: CDR1 SGHRS, CDR2 YFSETQ. The V end lost 4 bases, the J end lost 3 bases, and 8 bases lay between the germline ends. This CDR3 contains 13 residues. The study, taken as a whole, reports: Few new T cells, the authors suggested, are recruited by each seasonal influenza vaccination.

The sequencing used PBMCs from blood, collected 11 to 12 days after vaccination. This receptor was taken from a middle-aged man who received an inactivated influenza vaccine. The chain is built from TRBV5-1 and TRBJ2-1; D may be TRBD2 (5 bases). As DNA, the CDR3 is TGCGCCAGCAGCCGGGGATACTACAATGAGCAGTTCTTC. This gives the protein CASSRGYYNEQFF.